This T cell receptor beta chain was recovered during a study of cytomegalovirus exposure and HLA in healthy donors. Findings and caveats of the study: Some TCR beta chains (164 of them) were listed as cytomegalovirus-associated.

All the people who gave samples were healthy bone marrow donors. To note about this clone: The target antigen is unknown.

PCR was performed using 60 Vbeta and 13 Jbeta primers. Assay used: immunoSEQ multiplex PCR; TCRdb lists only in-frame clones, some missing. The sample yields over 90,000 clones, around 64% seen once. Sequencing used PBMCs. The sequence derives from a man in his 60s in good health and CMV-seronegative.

The CDR3: CASAVGNSGANVLTF. The CDR3 coding sequence is TGTGCCAGTGCCGTCGGGAACTCTGGGGCCAACGTCCTGACTTTC. This chain links TRBV28 with TRBJ2-6; D might be TRBD2 (5 bases). The length of the CDR3 is 15 residues. Trimming left V 9 bases short and J 0 bases short, with 12 bases between. Germline-derived CDR1 and CDR2 are MDHEN and SYDVKM.